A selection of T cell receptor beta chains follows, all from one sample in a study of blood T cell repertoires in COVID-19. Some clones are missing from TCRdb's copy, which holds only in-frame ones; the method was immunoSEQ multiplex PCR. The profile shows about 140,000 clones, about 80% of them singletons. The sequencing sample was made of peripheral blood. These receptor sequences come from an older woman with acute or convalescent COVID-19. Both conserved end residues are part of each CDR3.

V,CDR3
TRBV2,CASSAVAGNTIYF
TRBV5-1,CASSFTTGMTEAFF
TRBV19,CASSMPRIRGETGELFF
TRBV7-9,CASSPSGRTLSYNEQFF
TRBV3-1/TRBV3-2,CASSQEGGQGAFGANVLTF
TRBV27,CASSLGRGYYEQYF
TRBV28,CASSLTGAIYGYTF
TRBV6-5,CASSPSAGGGYTF
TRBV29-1,CSVKVPQENTEAFF
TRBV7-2,CASSPSRTNAETQYF
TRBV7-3,CASSTEREGLENNEQFF
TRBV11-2,CASSLRRGSNEKLFF
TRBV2,CASRRQGGQPQHF
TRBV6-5,CASSYGGVGELFF
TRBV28,CASKSSGGNIQYF
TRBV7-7,CASGTGTANNEQFF
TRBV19,CASSIKTRWEKLFF
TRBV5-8,CASSPRGPKETQYF
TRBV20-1,CSASWGPTSGTSSYNEQFF
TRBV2,CASSDQGASYEQYF
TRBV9,CASSVGGYDGTGELFF
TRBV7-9,CASTSRGQVTRYNEQFF
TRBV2,CASSGDREQPQHF
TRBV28,CASSPPSGGGSTDTQYF
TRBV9,CASSVGDRGGSIQYF
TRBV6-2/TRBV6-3,CASSYSTSGSDSYEQYF
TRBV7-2,CASSLGQGTHEQFF
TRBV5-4,CASSLIGRVNSPLHF